This TCR beta chain was observed in a study of high-grade serous ovarian cancer treatment subgroups. CDR1 is LNHDA and CDR2 is SQIVND in the germline V gene (reference sequence). V dropped 5 bases and J dropped 2 bases, with 13 bases sitting between them. The CDR3 contains 15 residues. Some clones are missing from TCRdb's copy, which holds only in-frame ones; the method was immunoSEQ multiplex PCR. The top ten clones hold more than 3.5% of a sample with 10,000 to 12,000 clones, approximately 70% of them seen once. Tumor tissue was taken before any definitive surgery or chemotherapy was given. This clone was found a few times.

The genes are TRBV19 and TRBJ2-1, with D maybe TRBD1 (5 bases). The origin of this receptor is a human donor with high-grade serous ovarian cancer. Source material: tumor tissue. In nucleotides, the CDR3 is TGTGCCAGTAGTGAAGGGGAATGGGCCTACAATGAGCAGTTCTTC. Protein: CASSEGEWAYNEQFF.